Presented here are 24 T cell receptor beta chains from one specimen sequenced in a study of Graves' ophthalmopathy and Graves' hyperthyroidism. The study amplified TCR beta CDR3 regions using RNA transcripts. An opening RT-PCR round employed HTBI primers and preceded a second-round multiplex PCR. TCRdb reprocessed the multiplex PCR reads via MiXCR and lists one record per CDR3 protein. The data show some 240,000 distinct CDR3 sequences, with 45% seen just once and less than 50% held by the top ten. Sequencing input: peripheral blood. These receptors were taken from an adult man with Graves' ophthalmopathy.

This clonotype was detected only a few times. The J gene is TRBJ2-7, the V gene TRBV12-3 or TRBV12-4, with TRBD2 matching 9 bases. The CDR3 extends over 17 amino acids. J gave up 4 bases and V 4 bases, and 14 bases lay outside the gene matches. The CDR3 bases are TGTGCCAGCAGTTCCAGTGGTGGCGGGGGGGCCCTGTACGAGCAGTACTTC. As protein: CASSSSGGGGALYEQYF.

This clonotype is labeled medium-sized (0.01 to 0.1%). The chain carries TRBV2 and TRBJ2-1, with D unresolved. The CDR3 loop spans 13 amino acids. The V end lost 1 base, the J end lost 8 bases, and 9 bases lay between the germline ends. CDR1 SNHLY and CDR2 FYNNEI come from the germline V gene. The CDR3 DNA reads TGTGCCAGCAGTGAAGACCTTTGGGATGAGCAGTTCTTC. Its protein is CASSEDLWDEQFF.

About this clonotype itself: Since no conserved phenylalanine or tryptophan closes the CDR3, a read error is the likely cause. The J gene is TRBJ2-7, the V gene TRBV4-3, with a tentative D call TRBD1 (5 bases). V shed 6 bases and J shed 6 bases, with 12 bases lying between them. CDR1 is LGHNA, CDR2 YSLEER, per germline. The CDR3 has 12 residues. Written as DNA, the CDR3 is TGCGCCAGCAGTGGAATCGACAGCGAGCAGTACCTC. Translated, it gives CASSGIDSEQYL.

This chain uses TRBV29-1 with TRBJ1-1; the D gene is possibly TRBD1 (5 bases). The CDR3 covers 12 residues. Germline V CDR1 and CDR2: SQVTM, ANQGSEA. Trimming stripped 0 bases from V and 6 bases from J, with 8 bases between. The DNA for the CDR3 is TGCAGCGTTGAAGATGCGGGGCCTGAAGCTTTCTTT. It yields the protein CSVEDAGPEAFF.

This clonotype was seen many times. The chain recombines TRBV24-1 with TRBJ1-1; D remains ambiguous. The V and J ends lost 9 bases and 1 base respectively, with 11 bases between them. The CDR3 consists of 13 residues. The germline CDR1 and CDR2 sequences are KGHDR and SFDVKD. The CDR3 coding sequence is TGTGCCACCTGGAGAGGCACGAACACTGAAGCTTTCTTT. Translating gives CATWRGTNTEAFF.

This clonotype has a handful of counts. This chain connects TRBV7-9 to TRBJ2-7; D gene ambiguous. Trimming shortened V by 6 bases and J by 3 bases, and 15 bases separated the two germline ends. The CDR3 is made up of 14 amino acids. CDR1 is SEHNR and CDR2 is FQNEAQ in the germline V gene (reference sequence). The CDR3 spells CASSRSPDLYEQYF. Written as DNA, the CDR3 is TGTGCCAGCAGTCGTTCCCCCGACCTCTACGAGCAGTACTTC.

The V gene is TRBV10-3, the J gene TRBJ2-7; D is possibly TRBD2 (5 bases). Germline V gives CDR1 ENHRY, CDR2 SYGVKD. This CDR3 contains 12 residues. V lost 6 bases, J lost 5 bases, and 11 bases lay in between. Here the CDR3 reads CAIRATGNEQYF. In nucleotides, the CDR3 is TGTGCCATCAGGGCCACGGGGAACGAGCAGTACTTC.

Note on this clonotype: A read error may be the cause here, since a much bigger clone is one base away. The gene calls are TRBV12-3 or TRBV12-4 and TRBJ1-5; 7 nucleotides align to TRBD1. This CDR3 comprises 14 residues. The trim removed 6 bases at V and 9 bases at J, leaving 11 bases unmatched. The CDR3 protein is CASRPNRQGGPQHF. Here the CDR3 DNA reads TGTGCCAGCAGACCCAATCGACAGGGTGGGCCCCAGCATTTT.

CDR3 in DNA: TGTGCCAGCAGCTTAATTAGTGGGGGAACCACTGAAGCTTTCTTT. Amino acid sequence: CASSLISGGTTEAFF. The chain is built from TRBV7-8 and TRBJ1-1, with D tentatively TRBD1 (5 bases). The V end was cut by 2 bases, the J end by 4 bases, with 14 bases between. Germline assignment: CDR1 SGHVS and CDR2 FQNEAQ. This CDR3 comprises 15 residues.

The chain carries TRBV14 and TRBJ2-5; D remains unclear. Trimming cost V 4 bases and J 3 bases, with 6 bases left between them. CDR1 and CDR2 (germline): SGHDN, FVKESK. The CDR3 is 12 residues long. The CDR3, as DNA: TGTGCCAGCAGCCGGTTAGAAGAGACCCAGTACTTC. Protein: CASSRLEETQYF.

The chain is built from TRBV20-1 and TRBJ2-7; 10 nucleotides match TRBD1. The V gene end was trimmed by 3 bases and the J gene end by 4 bases; junction bases not matched to a gene: 3. The CDR3 runs to 13 residues. Germline values: CDR1 DFQATT, CDR2 SNEGSKA (reference sequence). The DNA for the CDR3 is TGCAGTGCTAGCAAGGACAGGGGGTACGAGCAGTACTTC. This gives the protein CSASKDRGYEQYF.

About this clonotype: The junction departs from the called germline gene at one end, perhaps through a read error. The chain is built from TRBV10-3 and TRBJ2-7; D might be TRBD1 (5 bases). Germline-derived CDR1 and CDR2 are ENHRY and SYGVKD. The CDR3 totals 14 residues. The DNA of the CDR3 is TGTGCCAGCAGTGAAGTCAGGGTAGCCTACGAGCAGTACTTC. Its protein product is CASSEVRVAYEQYF.

This chain connects TRBV14 to TRBJ1-4; D possibly corresponds to TRBD1 (5 bases). The CDR3 is made up of 15 amino acids. Trimming removed 1 base at V and 8 bases at J, with 14 bases between. Germline-derived CDR1 and CDR2 are SGHDN and FVKESK. The CDR3 nucleotides read TGTGCCAGCAGCCAAGGCAGGACACAAGGGGAAAAACTGTTTTTT. Translated: CASSQGRTQGEKLFF. Based on the CDR3 plus reference TRBV14 and TRBJ1-4, the full variable domain is EAGVTQFPSHSVIEKGQTVTLRCDPISGHDNLYWYRRVMGKEIKFLLHFVKESKQDESGMPNNRFLAERTGGTYSTLKVQPAELEDSGVYFCASSQGRTQGEKLFFGSGTQLSVL.

The V gene is TRBV20-1, the J gene TRBJ1-5; D is undetermined. CDR3 length equals 17 residues. Per the germline V gene, CDR1 is DFQATT and CDR2 is SNEGSKA (reference sequence). Trimming stripped 0 bases from V and 4 bases from J, with 19 bases between. This CDR3 is CSARDPSGGHANQPQHF. The CDR3 DNA is TGCAGTGCTAGAGATCCCAGTGGAGGGCATGCTAATCAGCCCCAGCATTTT.

V is TRBV29-1 and J is TRBJ1-1; 8 bases align to TRBD1. The CDR3 has 14 residues. V trimming: 4 bases; J trimming: 1 base; junction bases outside the gene matches: 5. CDR1 is SQVTM, CDR2 ANQGSEA, per germline. Here the CDR3 reads CSVADRAPNTEAFF. CDR3 nucleotide sequence: TGCAGCGTTGCGGACAGGGCTCCGAACACTGAAGCTTTCTTT.

The CDR3 spells CASSLVGALSGNTIYF. The CDR3 DNA follows: TGTGCCAGCAGCTTAGTCGGCGCACTCTCTGGAAACACCATATATTTT. The rearrangement joins TRBV7-8 to TRBJ1-3; D is undetermined. The germline gives CDR1 SGHVS, CDR2 FQNEAQ. Between the trimmed V and J ends, which lost 1 base and 0 bases, there was a span of 10 bases. This CDR3 has 16 residues.

On this clonotype: A much larger clone sits a single nucleotide away, making a read error possible. The V gene is TRBV24-1, the J gene TRBJ2-2; 7 bases are a match to TRBD2. CDR1 is KGHDR and CDR2 is SFDVKD in the germline V gene. The CDR3 has 15 residues. For the CDR3, the DNA is TGTGCCGCCAGTGACCCGGGTAGCGGGCATAAGATCCTGTTTTTT. This gives the protein CAASDPGSGHKILFF.

This clonotype came up once. The chain links TRBV7-9 to TRBJ2-5; 9 nucleotides line up with TRBD2. The end of the DNA is better explained by TRBJ2-7, so the J call may be wrong. This CDR3 contains 15 residues. The germline CDR1 and CDR2 sequences are SEHNR and FQNEAQ (reference sequence). The CDR3, as DNA: TGTGCCAGCAGCCCGGGACTAGCTACCCCTTGCGAGCAGTACTTC. Its translation is CASSPGLATPCEQYF.

This clonotype was picked up a small number of times. V usage is TRBV20-1 and J usage is TRBJ1-5, with 7 bases fitting TRBD1. Germline CDR1 reads DFQATT; CDR2 reads SNEGSKA (reference sequence). The CDR3 consists of 14 residues. J gave up 5 bases and V 0 bases, and 4 bases lay outside the gene matches. CDR3 sequence reads: CSARENRGYQPQHF. DNA of the CDR3: TGCAGTGCTAGAGAAAACAGGGGATATCAGCCCCAGCATTTT.

Only one count was recorded for this clonotype. This rearrangement joins TRBV2 to TRBJ1-2, with D hard to call. Germline loops: CDR1 SNHLY, CDR2 FYNNEI. Trimming stripped 2 bases from V and 7 bases from J, with 17 bases between. This CDR3 spans 15 amino acids. The CDR3 DNA follows: TGTGCCAGCAGTGAACCCGGACGAGGAGTTAGTGGCTACACCTTC. It codes for CASSEPGRGVSGYTF.

In this sample, this clonotype is medium-sized. The chain couples TRBV4-1 to TRBJ2-7, with no clear D. V was cut by 0 bases and J by 2 bases, with 11 bases left in between. The CDR3 spans 15 residues. Looked up from germline, CDR1 is MGHRA and CDR2 is YSYEKL. CDR3 region: CASSQDPGPTYEQYF. CDR3 DNA: TGCGCCAGCAGCCAAGATCCAGGACCGACCTACGAGCAGTACTTC.

The chain links TRBV10-3 to TRBJ1-1; 9 nucleotides agree with TRBD1. Germline lookup yields CDR1 ENHRY and CDR2 SYGVKD. Trimming took 10 bases from V and 7 from J; bases not matched to a gene: 13. The CDR3 contains 14 residues. CDR3 bases: TGTGCCACCGGGGACAGGGAGGGCCCCCTTGAAGCTTTCTTT. It encodes CATGDREGPLEAFF.

V gene TRBV7-9 combines with J gene TRBJ2-5; 11 nucleotides agree with TRBD1. Trimming cost V 4 bases and J 4 bases; bases outside gene matches: 5. The CDR3 extends over 15 amino acids. Germline V gene sequence: CDR1 SEHNR, CDR2 FQNEAQ (reference sequence). The chain's CDR3 is CASSSDRGLGETQYF. In DNA form, the CDR3 reads TGTGCCAGCAGCTCGGACAGGGGGCTGGGAGAGACCCAGTACTTC.

This chain connects TRBV2 to TRBJ2-7; a possible D gene is TRBD2 (6 bases). The V end was cut by 6 bases, the J end by 4 bases, with 16 bases between. This CDR3 contains 14 residues. In germline, CDR1 is SNHLY, CDR2 FYNNEI. The CDR3 here is CASRGGEAIYEQYF. The CDR3 DNA reads as TGTGCCAGCAGGGGCGGGGAGGCAATTTACGAGCAGTACTTC.